This TCR beta chain was obtained from a study of T cells in Graves' hyperthyroidism and ophthalmopathy. Researchers took RNA transcripts and amplified the TCR beta CDR3 regions from them. HTBI primers were used for first-round RT-PCR of the TCR CDR3. TCRdb processed the multiplex PCR reads anew with MiXCR; each CDR3 protein has one entry. The sample shows approximately 700,000 distinct CDR3 sequences, 45% of them seen only once. Germline trimming cut 8 bases from V and 5 bases from J; bases unmatched to any gene: 11. The CDR3 is 15 residues long. The germline V gene has CDR1 SEHNR and CDR2 FQNEAQ (reference sequence).

Sequenced sample: peripheral blood or thyroid tissue (not recorded which). The genes are TRBV7-9 and TRBJ1-1; TRBD1 matches at 10 bases. The sequence came from an adult man with Graves' disease, either hyperthyroidism or ophthalmopathy (not recorded which). CDR3 nucleotides: TGTGCCAGCTCACGGGACAGGGGCTGGGATACTGAAGCTTTCTTT. Its protein product is CASSRDRGWDTEAFF.